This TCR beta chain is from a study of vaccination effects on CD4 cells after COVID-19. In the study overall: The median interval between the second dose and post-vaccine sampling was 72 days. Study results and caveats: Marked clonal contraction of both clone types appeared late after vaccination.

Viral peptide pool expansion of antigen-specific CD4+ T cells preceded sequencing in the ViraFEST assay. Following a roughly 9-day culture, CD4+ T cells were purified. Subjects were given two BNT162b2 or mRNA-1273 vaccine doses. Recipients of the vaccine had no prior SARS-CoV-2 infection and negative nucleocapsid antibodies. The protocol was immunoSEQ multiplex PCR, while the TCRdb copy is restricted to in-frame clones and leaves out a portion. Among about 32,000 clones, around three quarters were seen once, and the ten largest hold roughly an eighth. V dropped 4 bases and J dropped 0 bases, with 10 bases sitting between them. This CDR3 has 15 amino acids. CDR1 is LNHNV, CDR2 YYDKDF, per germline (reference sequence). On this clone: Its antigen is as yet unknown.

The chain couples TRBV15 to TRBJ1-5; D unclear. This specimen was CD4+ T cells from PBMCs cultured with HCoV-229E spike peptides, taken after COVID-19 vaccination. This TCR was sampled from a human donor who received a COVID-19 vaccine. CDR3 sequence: CATSTGANSNQPQHF. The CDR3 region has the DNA TGTGCCACCAGCACTGGTGCGAATAGCAATCAGCCCCAGCATTTT.